The subject of this entry is one T cell receptor (beta chain). The specificity of this receptor is unknown. The input lacks base qualities; no much larger clone sits a single base away. The library relied on 5' RACE. Sequencing was performed on an Illumina HiSeq 2500. A second 7 to 11 cycle PCR used a sample-barcoded 5' primer and a J-beta primer mix. A unique molecular identifier was introduced onto each TCR beta cDNA molecule by a template-switch 5' adaptor carrying 12 random nucleotides. Each sample yielded at least 3 million CDR3-containing paired-end reads. First-strand cDNA synthesis was performed from all RNA using the Mint cDNA synthesis kit, with priming by a TRBC-specific oligonucleotide. All cDNA was treated with uracil-DNA glycosylase and then went through a first 18-cycle PCR with the universal primers M1SS and BC2_uni_R. The authors processed their data as follows. For normalization, 1 million high-quality reads were randomly selected from each sample, with every read carrying a distinct molecular identifier. Instead of being binned into consensus sequences, reads with shared molecular identifiers were discarded. MiTCR, run with a Q25 quality threshold and the strictest error-elimination algorithm, handled CDR3 identification, clonotype clustering and error correction. Lower-bound total TCR beta diversity was estimated with a nonparametric unseen species model using Euler transformation. TCRdb trimmed the raw reads at Q25, called clones with MiXCR and kept productive beta chains. Each CDR3 protein gets just one entry, which takes the most common genes and DNA from the rows behind it. The V and J calls shown here were made by TCRdb, not taken from the authors' results. Present in this sample are over 1,500,000 distinct CDR3 sequences, around 48% of which were seen just once. More than 2% of the sample is taken by the ten largest.

Donors were about 36 systemically healthy Caucasian individuals from Russia aged roughly 6 to 100 years. Each donor gave ten milliliters of peripheral blood, collected into EDTA-treated Vacutainer tubes. Ficoll-Paque density-gradient centrifugation was used to isolate PBMCs, with at least 6.5 million per sample. Total RNA, at least 5 micrograms per sample, was extracted from PBMCs with Trizol reagent. For every donor, flow cytometry on a PBMC aliquot measured the percentage of naive CD45RAhigh/CD27high T cells. Taken from the germline V gene (reference sequence), the CDR1 and CDR2 loops are DFQATT and SNEGSKA. The CDR3 holds 12 amino acids from the cysteine to the phenylalanine. The CDR3 DNA has 36 bases and is translated from base 1. The sample originates from a study of blood T cells in healthy people across ages (dated by TCRdb to the mid-2010s). For the wider study: In model experiments, template switching captured roughly one uniquely barcoded TCR beta cDNA molecule for every two T cells. For two donors (one aged 18 to 30 and one aged 80 or older), the study analyzed two additional independent replicas of 1 million unique cDNA reads from the same blood draw. Age-related changes in TCR beta repertoire diversity were measured in the study by deep sequencing normalized with unique cDNA molecular identifiers. Four age groups were formed from the donors: young (average approximately 15 years), middle-aged (around 37), aged (62) and long-lived (around 82). Donors of different ages were randomly distributed across sequencing lanes to avoid experimental bias. Broader findings and caveats from the paper: The long-lived group showed more naive CD4+ T cells, fewer expanded clones and increased TCR diversity than the aged group, suggesting age selection. The percentage of naive T cells measured by flow cytometry correlated strongly with observed TCR beta diversity. Observed TCR beta diversity per million T cells fell roughly linearly with age, and a significant reduction was already apparent by age approximately 40. Bulk unsorted PBMC profiling prevented conclusive comparison of naive and antigen-experienced compartments. Because the CMV infection status of the donors was unknown, age-related changes in expanded clonotypes may potentially have been confounded. Estimates of total diversity from one million sequenced T cells were regarded as lower bounds and underestimates.

The chain uses TRBV20-1 and TRBJ2-7; the D gene assignment is ambiguous. The last part of the DNA fits TRBJ2-5 better; the J call may be wrong. The sequence was collected from a woman in her thirties or forties in good health. Material: blood. The CDR3 here reads CSATEHLGTQYF. The sequenced DNA is TGCAGTGCTACTGAGCATCTGGGGACCCAGTACTTC.